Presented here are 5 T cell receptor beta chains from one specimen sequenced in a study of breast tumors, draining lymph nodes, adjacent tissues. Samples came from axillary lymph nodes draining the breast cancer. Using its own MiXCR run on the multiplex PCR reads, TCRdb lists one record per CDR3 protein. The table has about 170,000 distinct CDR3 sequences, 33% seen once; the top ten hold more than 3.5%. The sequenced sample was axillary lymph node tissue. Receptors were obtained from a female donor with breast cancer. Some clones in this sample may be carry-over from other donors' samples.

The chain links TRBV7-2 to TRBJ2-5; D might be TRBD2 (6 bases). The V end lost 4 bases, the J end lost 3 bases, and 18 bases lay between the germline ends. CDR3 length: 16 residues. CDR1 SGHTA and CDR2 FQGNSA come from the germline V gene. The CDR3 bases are TGTGCCAGCAGCTCCCTAACAGGAGGACTAAAAGAGACCCAGTACTTC. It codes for CASSSLTGGLKETQYF. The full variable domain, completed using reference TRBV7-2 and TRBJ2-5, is GAGVSQSPSNKVTEKGKDVELRCDPISGHTALYWYRQSLGQGLEFLIYFQGNSAPDKSGLPSDRFSAERTGGSVSTLTIQRTQQEDSAVYLCASSSLTGGLKETQYFGPGTRLLVL.

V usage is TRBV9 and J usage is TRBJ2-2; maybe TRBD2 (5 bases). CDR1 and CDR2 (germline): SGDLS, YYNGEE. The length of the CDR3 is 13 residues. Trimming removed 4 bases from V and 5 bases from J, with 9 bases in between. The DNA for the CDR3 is TGTGCCAGCAGCTACGAGGGAACCGGGGAGCTGTTTTTT. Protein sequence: CASSYEGTGELFF. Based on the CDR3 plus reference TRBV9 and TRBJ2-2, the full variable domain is DSGVTQTPKHLITATGQRVTLRCSPRSGDLSVYWYQQSLDQGLQFLIQYYNGEERAKGNILERFSAQQFPDLHSELNLSSLELGDSALYFCASSYEGTGELFFGEGSRLTVL.

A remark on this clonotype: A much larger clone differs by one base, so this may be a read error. The CDR3 DNA sequence: TGTACCAGCCGGGACGGAGCCTACGAGCAGTACTTC. Its translation: CTSRDGAYEQYF. This chain connects TRBV27 to TRBJ2-7; D is possibly TRBD1 or TRBD2 (5 bases each). CDR1 MNHEY and CDR2 SMNVEV come from the germline V gene (reference sequence). The CDR3 has 12 residues.

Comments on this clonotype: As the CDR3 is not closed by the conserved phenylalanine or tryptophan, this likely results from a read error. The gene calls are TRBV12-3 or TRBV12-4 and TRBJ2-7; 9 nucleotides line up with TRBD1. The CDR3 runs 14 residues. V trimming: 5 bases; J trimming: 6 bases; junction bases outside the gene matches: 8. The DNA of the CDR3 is TGTGCCAGCAGTCTAGGACAGGGGAGAAGCGAGCAGTACTCC. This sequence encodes CASSLGQGRSEQYS.

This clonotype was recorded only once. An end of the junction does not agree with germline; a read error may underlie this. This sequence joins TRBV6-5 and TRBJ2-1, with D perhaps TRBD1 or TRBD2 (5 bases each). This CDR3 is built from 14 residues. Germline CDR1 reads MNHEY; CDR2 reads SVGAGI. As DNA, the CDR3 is TGTGCCGGCAGAGCGCAGGGTGGAAGGACTGAGCCGTTCTTC. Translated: CAGRAQGGRTEPFF.